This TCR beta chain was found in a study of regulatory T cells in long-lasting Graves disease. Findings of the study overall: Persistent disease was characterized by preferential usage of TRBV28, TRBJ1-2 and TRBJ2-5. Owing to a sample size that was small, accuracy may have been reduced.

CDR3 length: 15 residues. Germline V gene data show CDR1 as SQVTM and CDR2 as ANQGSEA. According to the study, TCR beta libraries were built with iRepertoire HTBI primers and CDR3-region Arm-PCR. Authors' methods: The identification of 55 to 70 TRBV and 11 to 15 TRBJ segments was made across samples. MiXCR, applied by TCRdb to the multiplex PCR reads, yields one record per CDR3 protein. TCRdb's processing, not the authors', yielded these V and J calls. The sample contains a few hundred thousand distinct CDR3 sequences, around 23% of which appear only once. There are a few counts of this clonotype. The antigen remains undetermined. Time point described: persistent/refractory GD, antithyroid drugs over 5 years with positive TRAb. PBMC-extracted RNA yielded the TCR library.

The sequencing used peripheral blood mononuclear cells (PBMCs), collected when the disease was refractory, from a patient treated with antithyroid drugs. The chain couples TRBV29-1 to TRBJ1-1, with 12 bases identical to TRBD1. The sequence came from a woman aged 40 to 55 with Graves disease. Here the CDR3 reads CSGSGTGGVDTEAFF. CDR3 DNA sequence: TGCAGTGGCTCCGGGACAGGGGGCGTAGACACTGAAGCTTTCTTT.